The next 12 T cell receptor beta chains were all read from a single sample in a study of beta chain features in type 1 diabetes. These TCRs are of unknown antigen specificity. General study points: Significant though moderate, a shortening of TCRB CDR3s appeared in all four CD4+ subsets of Type 1 diabetes patients.

Expressed TCRB transcripts were sequenced after all isolated RNA was converted to cDNA. Sequenced by immunoSEQ multiplex PCR; TCRdb stores in-frame clones only, minus some. In the table there are approximately 730,000 clones, 13% of which are singletons. Material: naive CD4+ T cells from blood. The receptor source for this set is a man younger than 35 with type 1 diabetes.

The chain carries TRBV19 and TRBJ2-3, with D maybe TRBD2 (7 bases). Germline values: CDR1 LNHDA, CDR2 SQIVND (reference sequence). V was pared by 5 bases and J by 11 bases, with 20 bases between. The CDR3 sequence is 14 residues long. CDR3 protein: CASSPAGASPGQYF. The CDR3 DNA is TGTGCCAGTAGTCCCGCGGGGGCATCTCCTGGGCAGTATTTT. The full variable domain, its missing parts supplied by reference TRBV19 and TRBJ2-3, is DGGITQSPKYLFRKEGQNVTLSCEQNLNHDAMYWYRQDPGQGLRLIYYSQIVNDFQKGDIAEGYSVSREKKESFPLTVTSAQKNPTAFYLCASSPAGASPGQYFGPGTRLTVL.

The chain employs TRBV5-1 and TRBJ1-2; D perhaps matches TRBD1 (5 bases). The germline V gene encodes CDR1 SGHRS and CDR2 YFSETQ. The CDR3 totals 15 residues. V was cut by 0 bases and J by 4 bases, with 13 bases left in between. Here the CDR3 reads CASSLGTGGVYGYTF. The CDR3 coding sequence is TGCGCCAGCAGCTTGGGCACGGGAGGGGTCTATGGCTACACCTTC.

V usage is TRBV7-9 and J usage is TRBJ1-2; tentative D call: TRBD1 (6 bases). In germline, CDR1 is SEHNR, CDR2 FQNEAQ (reference sequence). This CDR3 has 13 residues. Trimming cost V 5 bases and J 8 bases, with 15 bases left between them. The CDR3 region has the DNA TGTGCCAGCAGCGAAACAGGGTTAGGCGGCTACACCTTC. Translation gives CASSETGLGGYTF.

This clone was recorded a few times. The V and J genes are TRBV30 and TRBJ1-3, with D unresolved. The CDR3 runs 16 residues. Germline-derived CDR1 and CDR2 are GTSNPN and SVGIG (reference sequence). The V end was cut by 1 base, the J end by 0 bases, with 13 bases between. The CDR3 nucleotides read TGTGCCTGGAGTGCCGAGTTCGCCGCCTCTGGAAACACCATATATTTT. It yields the protein CAWSAEFAASGNTIYF.

V is TRBV5-1 and J is TRBJ2-3, with 9 bases that match TRBD2. The germline V gene encodes CDR1 SGHRS and CDR2 YFSETQ. J lost 2 bases, V lost 4 bases, and 8 bases had no gene match. CDR3 length: 16 residues. The DNA for the CDR3 is TGCGCCAGCAGCCTCCTGACTAGCGGTGACACAGATACGCAGTATTTT. Its translation: CASSLLTSGDTDTQYF. Using reference TRBV5-1 and TRBJ2-3 for the parts outside the CDR3, the full variable domain is KAGVTQTPRYLIKTRGQQVTLSCSPISGHRSVSWYQQTPGQGLQFLFEYFSETQRNKGNFPGRFSGRQFSNSRSEMNVSTLELGDSALYLCASSLLTSGDTDTQYFGPGTRLTVL.

This chain links TRBV25-1 with TRBJ2-6; possible D gene TRBD1, 6 bases. Germline V lookup: CDR1 MGHDK, CDR2 SYGVNS. This CDR3 comprises 16 residues. V was clipped by 2 bases and J by 0 bases, with 8 bases between them. The CDR3 region is CASSERGSSGANVLTF. Written as DNA, the CDR3 is TGTGCCAGCAGTGAAAGGGGGAGCTCTGGGGCCAACGTCCTGACTTTC.

Only a few counts were recorded for this clone. Written as DNA, the CDR3 is TGTGCCAGCAGTGAAGCCACCAACAGGGGTCTCGGCTACACCTTC. Protein: CASSEATNRGLGYTF. V usage is TRBV6-1 and J usage is TRBJ1-2, with TRBD1 identical over 7 bases. The CDR3 consists of 15 residues. CDR1 MNHNS and CDR2 SASEGT come from the germline V gene. With V trimmed by 0 bases and J by 8 bases, 9 bases remained unmatched.

The CDR3 is CASTPGQAAQETQYF. The CDR3 DNA reads as TGCGCCAGCACACCGGGACAGGCCGCACAAGAGACCCAGTACTTC. This chain links TRBV4-1 with TRBJ2-5; 8 bases align to TRBD1. Germline CDR1 MGHRA, CDR2 YSYEKL. The CDR3 loop spans 15 amino acids. J was trimmed by 2 bases and V by 7 bases; bases with no gene match: 9.

There are a few counts of this clone. The V and J genes are TRBV11-2 and TRBJ2-1; a weak D match, TRBD2 (6 bases). This CDR3 spans 15 amino acids. Germline V gene sequence: CDR1 SGHAT, CDR2 FQNNGV. V was clipped by 6 bases and J by 2 bases, with 14 bases between them. The DNA for the CDR3 is TGTGCCAGCAGGGTAACGGGGGACCCCTACAATGAGCAGTTCTTC. Translating it yields CASRVTGDPYNEQFF.

This clone has a handful of counts. As DNA, the CDR3 is TGTGCCAGCAGCTCACAGGACTACGAGCAGTACTTC. Translation gives CASSSQDYEQYF. The chain uses TRBV11-2 and TRBJ2-7, with D maybe TRBD1 (5 bases). V shed 4 bases and J shed 3 bases, with 7 bases lying between them. The CDR3 is 12 amino acids. CDR1 and CDR2 from the germline V gene are SGHAT and FQNNGV.

The chain is built from TRBV4-1 and TRBJ2-5; 8 nucleotides agree with TRBD1. The germline gives CDR1 MGHRA, CDR2 YSYEKL. The CDR3 extends over 14 amino acids. Trimming took 4 bases from V and 2 from J; bases not matched to a gene: 3. CDR3: CASSLRDRQETQYF. In nucleotides, the CDR3 is TGCGCCAGCAGCCTGAGGGACAGGCAAGAGACCCAGTACTTC.

V gene TRBV10-1 combines with J gene TRBJ2-7, with unresolved D. This CDR3 has 15 residues. Germline values: CDR1 WNHNN, CDR2 SYGVQD (reference sequence). V lost 0 bases to trimming and J lost 5 bases, with 14 bases between them. The CDR3 sequence: CASSESNGRADEQYF. The CDR3 DNA reads as TGCGCCAGCAGTGAGTCAAACGGCCGGGCGGACGAGCAGTACTTC.